The source of this T cell receptor (beta chain) is a study of post-analysis software for immune sequencing data. Unique-molecular-identifier-tagged TCR beta cDNA libraries were used. TCRdb reprocessed the PCR reads via MiXCR and lists one record per CDR3 protein. This table has 750,000 to 950,000 distinct CDR3 sequences, approximately 53% appearing once. Study-level results: Controls showed lower frequencies than patients for a few TRBV segments, and TRBV5-6, TRBV5-1 and TRBV20-1 were among these.

The length of the CDR3 is 16 residues. Germline CDR1 reads MNHNY; CDR2 reads SVGAGI (reference sequence). Trimming took 5 bases from V and 1 from J, leaving 15 bases between them. Concerning this clonotype: Its antigen is unidentified.

Sequences were obtained from blood. This TCR came from a girl between 10 and 17 years old with multiple sclerosis. This chain links TRBV6-6 with TRBJ2-1, with a possible D match to TRBD2 (6 bases). The CDR3 loop is CASSAGLARSYNEQFF. The CDR3 DNA is TGTGCCAGCAGTGCGGGGCTAGCCAGATCCTACAATGAGCAGTTCTTC.